The TCR beta chain under discussion was sequenced for a study of response to subunit inactivated influenza vaccine. Study-wide findings and caveats: A suggestion made by the authors is that each seasonal influenza vaccination recruits few new T cells.

Remarks on this clonotype: Its antigen is undetermined. Just one base apart from a much larger clone, this may be a read error.

TCRdb re-derived calls from the RT-PCR reads in MiXCR, one entry per CDR3 protein. The data show fewer than 600,000 distinct CDR3 sequences, with about 7.2% seen just once and approximately 14% held by the top ten. The CDR3 covers 13 residues. V lost 0 bases, J lost 1 base, and 2 bases lay in between. CDR1 is SGHRS and CDR2 is YFSETQ in the germline V gene. This TCR came from a man between 50 and 69 years old who received an inactivated influenza vaccine. The chain employs TRBV5-1 and TRBJ2-4; no firm D call. Sequences were derived from PBMCs from blood, sampled around 25 months after vaccination. The CDR3 coding sequence is TGCGCCAGCAGCTTGGACGCCAAAAACATTCAGTACTTC. Protein: CASSLDAKNIQYF.